One and the same sample provided the 20 T cell receptor beta chains below, sequenced in a study of blood T cell repertoires in COVID-19. The data were produced by immunoSEQ multiplex PCR, yet TCRdb's version contains in-frame clones alone and is incomplete. The table includes some 220,000 clones, approximately 81% detected once. Sequencing input: peripheral blood. These receptors came from a man between 45 and 60 years old who had recovered from COVID-19.

Only a few counts were recorded for this clone. The rearrangement uses TRBV10-3 and TRBJ1-1; tentatively, D is TRBD1 (5 bases). Germline V gene data show CDR1 as ENHRY and CDR2 as SYGVKD. Trimming took off 0 bases at V and 1 base at J, with 9 bases between the two ends. The CDR3 consists of 15 residues. DNA for the CDR3: TGTGCCATCAGTGAGTCAAGTCAGGGGAACACTGAAGCTTTCTTT. Residues: CAISESSQGNTEAFF.

The chain has TRBV15 and TRBJ1-5; D is ambiguous. CDR1 is LNHNV, CDR2 YYDKDF, per germline (reference sequence). V lost 3 bases and J lost 2, with 5 bases in between. The CDR3 contains 13 residues. CDR3 loop: CATSSLGNQPQHF. The CDR3 coding sequence is TGTGCCACCAGCAGTCTAGGCAATCAGCCCCAGCATTTT.

About this clone: Because the CDR3's place on the DNA is in doubt, the DNA is left out and the CDR3 is given as listed by TCRdb. The rearrangement uses TRBV5-4 and TRBJ2-3; no DNA check was done on the table's D call, TRBD1. The CDR3 extends over 16 residues, inclusive of both ends. Germline values: CDR1 SGHNT, CDR2 YYREEE (reference sequence). CDR3 in amino acids: CASSLTGTSGRDTQYF.

V usage is TRBV7-9 and J usage is TRBJ1-2; a weak D match, TRBD1 (5 bases). Trimming shortened V by 4 bases and J by 1 base, and 19 bases separated the two germline ends. Germline values: CDR1 SEHNR, CDR2 FQNEAQ (reference sequence). This CDR3 has 17 amino acids. The CDR3 DNA sequence: TGTGCCAGCAGCTCTTTTGGGGGGGTGGCAGATAACTATGGCTACACCTTC. Translating gives CASSSFGGVADNYGYTF.

This chain links TRBV6-1 with TRBJ1-1; possible D gene TRBD1, 5 bases. Germline V gene sequence: CDR1 MNHNS, CDR2 SASEGT. V was trimmed by 0 bases and J by 4 bases, leaving 6 bases between them. The length of the CDR3 is 13 residues. CDR3 region: CASSEAGGTEAFF. The CDR3 nucleotides are TGTGCCAGCAGTGAAGCGGGGGGCACTGAAGCTTTCTTT.

J is TRBJ2-1 and V is TRBV4-1; D ambiguous. Per the germline V gene, CDR1 is MGHRA and CDR2 is YSYEKL. The CDR3 totals 13 residues. Trimming stripped 4 bases from V and 6 bases from J, with 10 bases between. The CDR3 spells CASSLFFPNEQFF. As DNA, the CDR3 is TGCGCCAGCAGCCTCTTTTTCCCCAATGAGCAGTTCTTC.

The genes are TRBV7-9 and TRBJ2-1; 9 nucleotides line up with TRBD2. CDR1 and CDR2 from the germline V gene are SEHNR and FQNEAQ (reference sequence). The V segment lost 5 bases and the J segment 6 bases; nucleotides outside the gene matches: 2. There are 13 residues in the CDR3. CDR3 coding DNA: TGTGCCAGCAGCCTTAGCGGGAGCAATGAGCAGTTCTTC. Its protein product is CASSLSGSNEQFF.

The chain employs TRBV5-4 and TRBJ1-1, with 7 bases matching TRBD1. Germline V gives CDR1 SGHNT, CDR2 YYREEE (reference sequence). The CDR3 is 15 residues long. V lost 0 bases to trimming and J lost 0 bases; unmatched junction nucleotides: 2. The CDR3 protein is CASSLGTGVNTEAFF. Here the CDR3 DNA reads TGTGCCAGCAGCTTGGGGACAGGAGTGAACACTGAAGCTTTCTTT.

The chain uses TRBV27 and TRBJ2-1; 8 bases agree with TRBD2. Germline-derived CDR1 and CDR2 are MNHEY and SMNVEV (reference sequence). Trimming took 5 bases from V and 7 from J; bases not matched to a gene: 10. There are 15 residues in the CDR3. Here the CDR3 reads CASSDGLAGFNEQFF. The CDR3 nucleotides read TGTGCCAGCAGTGATGGACTAGCCGGTTTTAATGAGCAGTTCTTC.

This chain uses TRBV10-3 with TRBJ1-6, with TRBD1 as a possible D gene (5 bases). Germline V lookup: CDR1 ENHRY, CDR2 SYGVKD. V lost 0 bases to trimming and J lost 9 bases, with 15 bases between them. This CDR3 has 16 amino acids. CDR3 sequence reads: CAISESVGGFGSPLHF. The CDR3 region has the DNA TGTGCCATCAGTGAGTCGGTGGGGGGGTTTGGTTCACCCCTCCACTTT.

This clone showed up just once. The V and J genes are TRBV27 and TRBJ2-7, with 9 nucleotides matching TRBD1. Trimming cost V 6 bases and J 3 bases; bases outside gene matches: 6. The CDR3 spans 14 residues. CDR1 is MNHEY and CDR2 is SMNVEV in the germline V gene (reference sequence). CDR3 protein: CASRGPGQGYEQYF. For the CDR3, the DNA is TGTGCCAGCAGGGGGCCGGGACAGGGCTACGAGCAGTACTTC.

In its sample, this clone was seen once. The chain combines TRBV6-1 with TRBJ2-2; 13 bases align to TRBD2. Germline V gene sequence: CDR1 MNHNS, CDR2 SASEGT. The CDR3 extends over 18 amino acids. Trimming removed 3 bases from V and 8 bases from J; junction bases left unmatched: 12. The CDR3 nucleotides read TGTGCCAGCAGTGAGCAGGGACTAGCGGGATTCCCGCGGGGGGAGCTGTTTTTT. This encodes CASSEQGLAGFPRGELFF.

The chain uses TRBV5-6 and TRBJ2-1; 10 bases are a match to TRBD2. Germline-derived CDR1 and CDR2 are SGHDT and YYEEEE. The CDR3 contains 17 residues. After removal of 3 bases from V and 0 bases from J, the junction contained 6 bases not matched to a gene. The CDR3 coding sequence is TGTGCCAGCAGCTACTGGACTAGCGGAAGCTCCTACAATGAGCAGTTCTTC. This sequence encodes CASSYWTSGSSYNEQFF.

The rearrangement uses TRBV15 and TRBJ2-3; TRBD2 agrees at 11 bases. Germline CDR1 LNHNV, CDR2 YYDKDF (reference sequence). Trimming took 2 bases from V and 4 from J; bases not matched to a gene: 11. The CDR3 length is 18 residues. The CDR3 region has the DNA TGTGCCACCAGCAGATCCTTTCTAGCGGGAGGTCGAGCAGATACGCAGTATTTT. The encoded protein is CATSRSFLAGGRADTQYF. Complete variable domain (other parts from reference TRBV15 and TRBJ2-3): DAMVIQNPRYQVTQFGKPVTLSCSQTLNHNVMYWYQQKSSQAPKLLFHYYDKDFNNEADTPDNFQSRRPNTSFCFLDIRSPGLGDTAMYLCATSRSFLAGGRADTQYFGPGTRLTVL.

The V and J genes are TRBV6-6 and TRBJ1-2, with a possible D match to TRBD1 (5 bases). The CDR3 is 16 amino acids. The V gene's germline CDR1 is MNHNY and CDR2 SVGAGI (reference sequence). V lost 6 bases to trimming and J lost 2 bases, with 19 bases between them. This CDR3 is CASRIQGLTENYGYTF. CDR3 nucleotide sequence: TGTGCCAGCAGGATCCAGGGTTTGACAGAAAACTATGGCTACACCTTC.

The CDR3 DNA reads TGTGCCAGCAGTATCCCGGGGATAGAAAACACTGAAGCTTTCTTT. Protein product: CASSIPGIENTEAFF. V gene TRBV28 combines with J gene TRBJ1-1; no definite D call. Trimming pared 5 bases from V and 2 bases from J, leaving 15 bases between. The CDR3 is 15 amino acids. CDR1 is MDHEN and CDR2 is SYDVKM in the germline V gene.

This chain links TRBV6-5 with TRBJ2-7; 7 nucleotides line up with TRBD2. After removal of 0 bases from V and 2 bases from J, the junction contained 7 bases not matched to a gene. In germline, CDR1 is MNHEY, CDR2 SVGAGI. This CDR3 has 16 amino acids. CDR3 protein: CASSYSSGTKTYEQYF. The CDR3 DNA is TGTGCCAGCAGTTACTCGAGCGGGACCAAAACCTACGAGCAGTACTTC.

V usage is TRBV3-1 (or the pseudogene TRBV3-2) and J usage is TRBJ2-5, with 8 nucleotides matching TRBD1. Germline-derived CDR1 and CDR2 are LGHDT and YNNKEL (reference sequence). This CDR3 spans 16 amino acids. Trimming removed 4 bases from V and 5 bases from J; junction bases left unmatched: 12. The CDR3 here is CASSRTGRAGGETQYF. The DNA for the CDR3 is TGTGCCAGCAGCCGCACGGGGCGGGCAGGGGGCGAGACCCAGTACTTC.

The chain recombines TRBV3-1 (or the pseudogene TRBV3-2) with TRBJ2-1, with D possibly TRBD1 on 6 matching bases. Trimming took 0 bases from V and 0 from J, leaving 24 bases between them. The germline CDR1 and CDR2 sequences are LGHDT and YNNKEL (reference sequence). The CDR3 has 21 amino acids. In nucleotides, the CDR3 is TGTGCCAGCAGCCAAGAACGACCGGGACAAGTAACCTCGAGCTCCTACAATGAGCAGTTCTTC. Amino acid sequence: CASSQERPGQVTSSSYNEQFF.

The chain links TRBV5-1 to TRBJ2-1; 9 bases align to TRBD2. Germline V gene lookup returns CDR1 SGHRS and CDR2 YFSETQ. The CDR3 length is 14 residues. With 5 bases clipped from V and 5 bases from J, the junction kept 5 bases outside the gene matches. In DNA, the CDR3 is TGCGCCAGCAGGCCTAGCGGGAATAACAATGAGCAGTTCTTC. Translated: CASRPSGNNNEQFF.